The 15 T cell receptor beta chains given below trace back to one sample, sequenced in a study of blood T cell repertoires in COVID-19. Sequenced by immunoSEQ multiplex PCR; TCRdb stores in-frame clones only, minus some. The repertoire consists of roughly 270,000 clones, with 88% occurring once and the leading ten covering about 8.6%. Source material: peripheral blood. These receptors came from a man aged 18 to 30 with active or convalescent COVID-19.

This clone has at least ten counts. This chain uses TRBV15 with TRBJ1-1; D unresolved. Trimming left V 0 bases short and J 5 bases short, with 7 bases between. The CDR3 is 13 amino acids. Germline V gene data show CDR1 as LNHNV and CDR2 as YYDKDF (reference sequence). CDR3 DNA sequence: TGTGCCACCAGCAGAGATCTTTTAACTGAAGCTTTCTTT. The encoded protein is CATSRDLLTEAFF.

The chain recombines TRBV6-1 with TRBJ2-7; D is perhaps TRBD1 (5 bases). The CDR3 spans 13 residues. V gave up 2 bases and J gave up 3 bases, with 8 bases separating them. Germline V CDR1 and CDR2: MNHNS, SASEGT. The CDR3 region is CASSERGGYEQYF. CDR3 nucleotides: TGTGCCAGCAGTGAAAGGGGCGGCTACGAGCAGTACTTC.

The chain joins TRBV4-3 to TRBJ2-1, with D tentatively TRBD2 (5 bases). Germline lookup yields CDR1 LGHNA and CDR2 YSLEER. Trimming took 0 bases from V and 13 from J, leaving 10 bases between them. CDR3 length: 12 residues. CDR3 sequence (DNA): TGCGCCAGCAGCCAAGATCGCGGGTTTCAGTTCTTC. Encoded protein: CASSQDRGFQFF.

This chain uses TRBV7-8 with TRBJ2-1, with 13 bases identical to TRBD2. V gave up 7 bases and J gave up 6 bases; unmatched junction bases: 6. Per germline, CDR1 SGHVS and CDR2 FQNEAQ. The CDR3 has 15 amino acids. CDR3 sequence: CASNQLAGGPNEQFF. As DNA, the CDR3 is TGTGCCAGCAACCAACTAGCGGGGGGGCCCAATGAGCAGTTCTTC.

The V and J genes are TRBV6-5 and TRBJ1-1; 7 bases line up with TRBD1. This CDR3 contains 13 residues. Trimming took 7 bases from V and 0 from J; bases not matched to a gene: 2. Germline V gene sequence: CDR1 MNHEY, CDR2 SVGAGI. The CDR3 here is CASIGQVNTEAFF. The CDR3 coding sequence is TGTGCCAGCATTGGACAGGTGAACACTGAAGCTTTCTTT.

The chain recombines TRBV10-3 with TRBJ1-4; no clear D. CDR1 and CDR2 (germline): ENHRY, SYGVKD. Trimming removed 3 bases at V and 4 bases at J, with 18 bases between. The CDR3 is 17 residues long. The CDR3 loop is CAISDPGRASSNEKLFF. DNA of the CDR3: TGTGCCATCAGTGACCCGGGAAGGGCTTCGAGTAATGAAAAACTGTTTTTT.

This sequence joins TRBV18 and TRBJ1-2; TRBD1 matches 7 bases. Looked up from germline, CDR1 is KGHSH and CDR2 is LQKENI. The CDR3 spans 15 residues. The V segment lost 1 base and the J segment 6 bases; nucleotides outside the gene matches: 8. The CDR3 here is CASSPQGDRDNGYTF. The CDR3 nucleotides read TGTGCCAGCTCACCACAAGGAGACAGGGACAATGGCTACACCTTC. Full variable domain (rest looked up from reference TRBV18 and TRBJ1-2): NAGVMQNPRHLVRRRGQEARLRCSPMKGHSHVYWYRQLPEEGLKFMVYLQKENIIDESGMPKERFSAEFPKEGPSILRIQQVVRGDSAAYFCASSPQGDRDNGYTFGSGTRLTVV.

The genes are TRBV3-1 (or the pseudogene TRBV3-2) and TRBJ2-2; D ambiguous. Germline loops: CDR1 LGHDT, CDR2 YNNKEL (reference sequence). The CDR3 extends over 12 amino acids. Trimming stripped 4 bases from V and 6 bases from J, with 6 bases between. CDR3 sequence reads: CASSLRSGELFF. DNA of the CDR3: TGTGCCAGCAGCCTTAGATCCGGGGAGCTGTTTTTT.

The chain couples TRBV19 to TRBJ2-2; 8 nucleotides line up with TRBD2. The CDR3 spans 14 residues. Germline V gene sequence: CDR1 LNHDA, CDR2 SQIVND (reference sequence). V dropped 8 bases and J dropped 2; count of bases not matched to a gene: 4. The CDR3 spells CASGLALNTGELFF. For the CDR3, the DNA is TGTGCCAGTGGACTAGCCCTAAACACCGGGGAGCTGTTTTTT.

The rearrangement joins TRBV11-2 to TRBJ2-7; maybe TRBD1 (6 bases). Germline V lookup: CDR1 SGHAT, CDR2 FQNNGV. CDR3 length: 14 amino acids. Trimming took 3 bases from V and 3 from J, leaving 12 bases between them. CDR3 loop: CASSLGHGVYEQYF. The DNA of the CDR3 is TGTGCCAGCAGCTTGGGACACGGCGTCTACGAGCAGTACTTC.

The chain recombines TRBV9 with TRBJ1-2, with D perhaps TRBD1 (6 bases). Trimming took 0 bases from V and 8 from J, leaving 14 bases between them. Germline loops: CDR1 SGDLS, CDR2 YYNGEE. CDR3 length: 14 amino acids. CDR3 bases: TGTGCCAGCAGCGTAGCTCAGGGGCGTGGAGGCTACACCTTC. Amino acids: CASSVAQGRGGYTF. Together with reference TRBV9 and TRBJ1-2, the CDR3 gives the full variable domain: DSGVTQTPKHLITATGQRVTLRCSPRSGDLSVYWYQQSLDQGLQFLIQYYNGEERAKGNILERFSAQQFPDLHSELNLSSLELGDSALYFCASSVAQGRGGYTFGSGTRLTVV.

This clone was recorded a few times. The CDR3 DNA reads TGTGCCAGCAGCGTAGATCCAGGGGGATCTGGAAACACCATATATTTT. Its translation is CASSVDPGGSGNTIYF. This chain joins TRBV9 and TRBJ1-3, with 7 bases aligning to TRBD1. The CDR3 runs 16 residues. The V gene end was trimmed by 0 bases and the J gene end by 1 base; junction bases not matched to a gene: 4. Germline CDR1 SGDLS, CDR2 YYNGEE.

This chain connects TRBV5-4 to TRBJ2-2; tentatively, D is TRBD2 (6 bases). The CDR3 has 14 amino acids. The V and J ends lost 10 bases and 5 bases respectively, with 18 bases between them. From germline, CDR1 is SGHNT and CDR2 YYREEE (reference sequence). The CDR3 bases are TGTGCCGGAACCGATATGGGGGGTACCGGGGAGCTGTTTTTT. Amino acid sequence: CAGTDMGGTGELFF.

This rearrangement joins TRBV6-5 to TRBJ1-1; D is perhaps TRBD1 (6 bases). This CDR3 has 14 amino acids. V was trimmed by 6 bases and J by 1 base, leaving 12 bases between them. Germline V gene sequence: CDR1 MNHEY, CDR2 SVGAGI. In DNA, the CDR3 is TGTGCCAGCAGCTTCGGACAGACGAACACTGAAGCTTTCTTT. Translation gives CASSFGQTNTEAFF.

In nucleotides, the CDR3 is TGTGCCAGCAGACCTGACAGGGGGAGATCACCCCTCCACTTT. It encodes CASRPDRGRSPLHF. V and J are TRBV6-2 or TRBV6-3 and TRBJ1-6, with 9 bases matching TRBD1. Germline loops: CDR1 MNHEY, CDR2 SVGEGT. The CDR3 extends over 14 amino acids. With 6 bases clipped from V and 10 bases from J, the junction kept 7 bases outside the gene matches.